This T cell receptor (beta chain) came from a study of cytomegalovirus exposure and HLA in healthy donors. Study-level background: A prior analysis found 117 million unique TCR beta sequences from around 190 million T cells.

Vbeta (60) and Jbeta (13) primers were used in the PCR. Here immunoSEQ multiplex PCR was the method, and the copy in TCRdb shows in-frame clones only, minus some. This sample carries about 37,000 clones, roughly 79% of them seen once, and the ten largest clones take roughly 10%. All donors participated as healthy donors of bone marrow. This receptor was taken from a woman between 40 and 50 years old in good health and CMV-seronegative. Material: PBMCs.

CDR3 DNA: TGTGCCAGCAGCAATCCTCACGGACAGACTACAGATACGCAGTATTTT. Its protein product is CASSNPHGQTTDTQYF. The chain is built from TRBV7-2 and TRBJ2-3, with D perhaps TRBD1 (6 bases). CDR1 is SGHTA and CDR2 is FQGNSA in the germline V gene. The V and J ends lost 5 bases and 3 bases respectively, with 18 bases between them. This CDR3 is built from 16 residues.